The 15 T cell receptor beta chains reported below all come from one sample, sequenced in a study of cytomegalovirus exposure and HLA in healthy donors (dated by TCRdb to the late 2010s). Preparation of the library involved the immunoSEQ multiplex PCR assay. For the multiplex PCR, a mixture combining 60 forward primers for TCR Vbeta segments and 13 reverse primers for TCR Jbeta segments was used. TCRdb retrieved this table from immuneACCESS and kept in-frame rearrangements only. Not all clones are present; in checked studies, unresolved V genes account for under half, and no reason is known for the remainder. This sample comprises over 150,000 clones, about 71% of them detected only once. The ten largest clonotypes hold 2.8% of the sample. Sequenced: PBMCs. These receptor sequences come from a woman between 35 and 50 years old in good health and CMV-seropositive.

V usage is TRBV9 and J usage is TRBJ2-5; 13 nucleotides match TRBD2. CDR1 is SGDLS, CDR2 YYNGEE, per germline. V trimming: 3 bases; J trimming: 2 bases; junction bases outside the gene matches: 1. This CDR3 is 15 amino acids long. CDR3 protein: CASSAGLAGQETQYF. The CDR3, as DNA: TGTGCCAGCAGCGCGGGACTAGCGGGACAAGAGACCCAGTACTTC.

There are a few counts of this clone. V usage is TRBV2 and J usage is TRBJ1-2; no definite D call. Germline V gives CDR1 SNHLY, CDR2 FYNNEI. The V and J ends lost 3 bases and 4 bases respectively, with 6 bases between them. This CDR3 has 12 residues. The CDR3 sequence: CASSEGSYGYTF. For the CDR3, the DNA is TGTGCCAGCAGTGAGGGCAGCTATGGCTACACCTTC.

The J gene is TRBJ2-7, the V gene TRBV13, with TRBD1 matching 11 bases. This CDR3 has 15 residues. Germline V gene data show CDR1 as PRHDT and CDR2 as FYEKMQ (reference sequence). V was pared by 4 bases and J by 5 bases, with 7 bases of the junction left unmatched. DNA for the CDR3: TGTGCCAGCAGCTCCCGGACAGGGGGCAACAACGAGCAGTACTTC. The encoded protein is CASSSRTGGNNEQYF.

This rearrangement joins TRBV28 to TRBJ1-2, with TRBD1 identical over 8 bases. The germline V gene encodes CDR1 MDHEN and CDR2 SYDVKM. Germline trimming cut 3 bases from V and 8 bases from J; bases unmatched to any gene: 8. The CDR3 length is 14 residues. CDR3 DNA sequence: TGTGCCAGCAGTTTCCGGGACAGGTCCTTGGGCTACACCTTC. Its translation: CASSFRDRSLGYTF.

The chain has TRBV4-2 and TRBJ1-6, with a tentative D call TRBD1 (5 bases). The CDR3 contains 12 residues. V shed 1 base and J shed 12 bases, with 7 bases lying between them. CDR1 is LGHNA and CDR2 is YNFKEQ in the germline V gene. This chain's CDR3 is CASSQVGRPLHF. The CDR3 nucleotides read TGTGCCAGCAGCCAAGTGGGGCGACCCCTCCACTTT.

This sequence joins TRBV7-3 and TRBJ2-5; 13 nucleotides align to TRBD2. The J call may be wrong; the DNA end is better matched by TRBJ2-7. The CDR3 covers 15 residues. Germline lookup yields CDR1 SGHTA and CDR2 FQGTGA. The CDR3 spells CASSPGLAGAGEQYF. DNA for the CDR3: TGTGCCAGCAGCCCAGGACTAGCGGGAGCGGGCGAGCAGTACTTC.

This clone occurred once. The rearrangement links TRBV19 to TRBJ2-7; no clear D gene. The CDR3 consists of 12 residues. V lost 8 bases and J 7 bases, leaving 15 bases between the germline ends. Germline V lookup: CDR1 LNHDA, CDR2 SQIVND (reference sequence). As DNA, the CDR3 is TGTGCCAGTCGACAAGGTTTTGGGGAGCAGTACTTC. Its translation is CASRQGFGEQYF.

The chain joins TRBV18 to TRBJ2-1, with 8 bases identical to TRBD1. This CDR3 is built from 16 residues. Looked up from germline, CDR1 is KGHSH and CDR2 is LQKENI. Trimming cost V 0 bases and J 7 bases; bases outside gene matches: 8. Written as DNA, the CDR3 is TGTGCCAGCTCACCACCAGGGCAGGGGGCGCATAATGAGCAGTTCTTC. The encoded protein is CASSPPGQGAHNEQFF.

The rearrangement uses TRBV28 and TRBJ2-7; D perhaps matches TRBD2 (5 bases). Trimming stripped 7 bases from V and 0 bases from J, with 10 bases between. This CDR3 is built from 13 residues. Germline V CDR1 and CDR2: MDHEN, SYDVKM. CDR3 bases: TGTGCCAGCATAAAGCGGAGCTCCTACGAGCAGTACTTC. Its translation is CASIKRSSYEQYF.

The sample holds one count of this clone. This chain links TRBV5-1 with TRBJ2-7, with TRBD1 identical over 7 bases. The CDR3 consists of 15 residues. Trimming at V came to 3 bases and at J to 0 bases, leaving 6 bases not matched to a gene. CDR1 and CDR2 from the germline V gene are SGHRS and YFSETQ. DNA of the CDR3: TGCGCCAGCAGCTCCCATGGGACAGCCTCCTACGAGCAGTACTTC. Its protein is CASSSHGTASYEQYF.

The rearrangement joins TRBV28 to TRBJ1-2; 7 nucleotides line up with TRBD1. Unmatched junction bases numbered 9, after V lost 6 bases and J lost 8 bases. The CDR3 is made up of 13 amino acids. CDR1 MDHEN and CDR2 SYDVKM come from the germline V gene. CDR3 amino acids: CASSSTGNGGYTF. CDR3 DNA sequence: TGTGCCAGCAGCTCGACAGGGAACGGAGGCTACACCTTC.

The rearrangement links TRBV19 to TRBJ2-3; 10 bases are a match to TRBD2. CDR1 LNHDA and CDR2 SQIVND come from the germline V gene (reference sequence). The CDR3 has 14 amino acids. The J segment lost 5 bases and the V segment lost 6 bases, leaving 5 bases of the junction unmatched. The CDR3, as DNA: TGTGCCAGTAGATCCCTAGCGGGAGAAGATACGCAGTATTTT. It yields the protein CASRSLAGEDTQYF.

V is TRBV9 and J is TRBJ1-1, with unresolved D. The germline gives CDR1 SGDLS, CDR2 YYNGEE. This CDR3 spans 13 amino acids. Deletions cut 1 base from V and 6 bases from J, with 10 bases between. The CDR3 coding sequence is TGTGCCAGCAGCGTAAACCGGGTTTCTGAAGCTTTCTTT. Amino acids: CASSVNRVSEAFF.

The chain uses TRBV9 and TRBJ2-7; a weak D match, TRBD2 (6 bases). Germline V gene data show CDR1 as SGDLS and CDR2 as YYNGEE. V lost 0 bases, J lost 2 bases, and 9 bases lay in between. This CDR3 has 14 residues. This CDR3 reads CASSVVADPYEQYF. CDR3 in DNA: TGTGCCAGCAGCGTAGTAGCGGATCCCTACGAGCAGTACTTC. The full variable domain, its missing parts supplied by reference TRBV9 and TRBJ2-7, is DSGVTQTPKHLITATGQRVTLRCSPRSGDLSVYWYQQSLDQGLQFLIQYYNGEERAKGNILERFSAQQFPDLHSELNLSSLELGDSALYFCASSVVADPYEQYFGPGTRLTVT.

This clone was found once. The chain has TRBV11-2 and TRBJ2-7; 9 nucleotides match TRBD2. V dropped 0 bases and J dropped 7; count of bases not matched to a gene: 19. This CDR3 contains 19 residues. Per germline, CDR1 SGHAT and CDR2 FQNNGV. In DNA, the CDR3 is TGTGCCAGCAGCTTAGATATCTCGGGATCTGGCCTAGCGGGATTTGAGCAGTACTTC. It encodes CASSLDISGSGLAGFEQYF.